These 25 T cell receptor beta chains were all obtained from the same sample, sequenced in a study of cytomegalovirus exposure and HLA in healthy donors. Researchers ran the PCR with 60 Vbeta and 13 Jbeta primers. Produced via immunoSEQ multiplex PCR; TCRdb's table is partial and in-frame only. This sample has around 130,000 clones, with roughly 80% found just once. Specimen: PBMCs. All receptors come from a woman aged 40-49 years in good health and CMV-seropositive.

CDR3 coding DNA: TGTGCCAGCAGCTTCGGAGGTACAGGGGGCGCGCCCAGTAAATATGGCTACACCTTC. It is translated as CASSFGGTGGAPSKYGYTF. J is TRBJ1-2 and V is TRBV5-4; 9 bases fit TRBD1. There are 19 residues in the CDR3. V shed 2 bases and J 5 bases; nucleotides not matched to a gene: 19. The V gene's germline CDR1 is SGHNT and CDR2 YYREEE (reference sequence).

This chain links TRBV9 with TRBJ2-1; D remains ambiguous. Trimming pared 0 bases from V and 0 bases from J, leaving 10 bases between. The CDR3 consists of 16 residues. Looked up from germline, CDR1 is SGDLS and CDR2 is YYNGEE. CDR3 protein: CASSVGSRGSYNEQFF. The CDR3 DNA reads TGTGCCAGCAGCGTAGGGTCGAGAGGCTCCTACAATGAGCAGTTCTTC.

The V call is TRBV5-4, the J call TRBJ1-2; 8 nucleotides line up with TRBD1. Germline values: CDR1 SGHNT, CDR2 YYREEE (reference sequence). This CDR3 region has 14 residues. J was trimmed by 8 bases and V by 4 bases; bases with no gene match: 10. Here the CDR3 DNA reads TGTGCCAGCAGCGACCCCGGGACAGGCTGCGGCTACACCTTC. This sequence encodes CASSDPGTGCGYTF.

The rearrangement links TRBV7-9 to TRBJ1-2; D possibly corresponds to TRBD1 (6 bases). V lost 1 base, J lost 8 bases, and 14 bases lay in between. The germline V gene has CDR1 SEHNR and CDR2 FQNEAQ (reference sequence). The CDR3 is 14 residues long. For the CDR3, the DNA is TGTGCCAGCAGCTTAGAGGGGGGGGCGAGAGGCTACACCTTC. Its protein product is CASSLEGGARGYTF. Based on the CDR3 plus reference TRBV7-9 and TRBJ1-2, the full variable domain is DTGVSQNPRHKITKRGQNVTFRCDPISEHNRLYWYRQTLGQGPEFLTYFQNEAQLEKSRLLSDRFSAERPKGSFSTLEIQRTEQGDSAMYLCASSLEGGARGYTFGSGTRLTVV.

The genes are TRBV29-1 and TRBJ2-7, with 7 bases matching TRBD2. The CDR3 is 12 residues long. V gave up 6 bases and J gave up 6 bases; unmatched junction bases: 8. The V gene's germline CDR1 is SQVTM and CDR2 ANQGSEA. DNA for the CDR3: TGCAGCGTCTCCCTTTCGGGGGGCGAGCAGTACTTC. Amino acid sequence: CSVSLSGGEQYF.

The chain couples TRBV4-2 to TRBJ1-4; TRBD1 might be the D (6 bases). V was trimmed by 0 bases and J by 6 bases, leaving 14 bases between them. Germline V gene data show CDR1 as LGHNA and CDR2 as YNFKEQ. The CDR3 runs 16 residues. The CDR3 is CASSQETGQGYEKLFF. CDR3 coding DNA: TGTGCCAGCAGCCAAGAAACGGGGCAGGGGTATGAAAAACTGTTTTTT.

The gene calls are TRBV2 and TRBJ1-4, with 7 bases identical to TRBD1. This CDR3 is 13 amino acids long. The V segment lost 5 bases and the J segment 4 bases; nucleotides outside the gene matches: 1. CDR1 SNHLY and CDR2 FYNNEI come from the germline V gene. Written as DNA, the CDR3 is TGTGCCAGCAGTCGGGACAGTAATGAAAAACTGTTTTTT. Its translation is CASSRDSNEKLFF.

J is TRBJ2-7 and V is TRBV6-5, with a tentative D call TRBD1 (6 bases). V was trimmed by 6 bases and J by 5 bases, leaving 17 bases between them. The CDR3 spans 14 residues. Germline loops: CDR1 MNHEY, CDR2 SVGAGI. CDR3 nucleotides: TGTGCCAGCAGACAACAGGGCACGTCTGACGAGCAGTACTTC. It yields the protein CASRQQGTSDEQYF.

The chain employs TRBV7-8 and TRBJ2-3, with a possible D match to TRBD1 (6 bases). The length of the CDR3 is 14 residues. Germline V gene sequence: CDR1 SGHVS, CDR2 FQNEAQ. Trimming took off 3 bases at V and 0 bases at J, with 7 bases between the two ends. CDR3 sequence reads: CASSFTGSTDTQYF. The CDR3 DNA sequence: TGTGCCAGCAGCTTTACAGGGAGCACAGATACGCAGTATTTT.

The chain links TRBV28 to TRBJ2-1; no clear D gene. The CDR3 has 14 residues. The ends were cut back, 2 bases at V and 4 bases at J, with 9 bases in the middle. CDR1 MDHEN and CDR2 SYDVKM come from the germline V gene. As DNA, the CDR3 is TGTGCCAGCAGTTTAGGCGTAGCTTACAATGAGCAGTTCTTC. It specifies CASSLGVAYNEQFF.

The V and J genes are TRBV14 and TRBJ2-7, with 9 bases that match TRBD1. CDR1 is SGHDN, CDR2 FVKESK, per germline. This CDR3 region has 15 residues. The V gene end was trimmed by 6 bases and the J gene end by 1 base; junction bases not matched to a gene: 7. CDR3 protein: CASRKTGGLSYEQYF. CDR3 nucleotides: TGTGCCAGCAGGAAAACAGGGGGCCTTTCCTACGAGCAGTACTTC.

This clone has just a few counts. This chain uses TRBV7-9 with TRBJ1-2, with D hard to call. V lost 6 bases to trimming and J lost 3 bases, with 8 bases between them. Germline V lookup: CDR1 SEHNR, CDR2 FQNEAQ (reference sequence). This CDR3 is built from 12 residues. The CDR3 region has the DNA TGTGCCAGCAGTTTTACTGACTATGGCTACACCTTC. Its protein is CASSFTDYGYTF.

The chain is built from TRBV7-9 and TRBJ2-3, with TRBD1 matching over 9 bases. The CDR3 is 15 amino acids. Germline lookup yields CDR1 SEHNR and CDR2 FQNEAQ (reference sequence). V was clipped by 5 bases and J by 1 base; unmatched bases: 4. The CDR3: CASSPGQGRTDTQYF. CDR3 coding DNA: TGTGCCAGCAGCCCAGGACAGGGGCGCACAGATACGCAGTATTTT.

The chain uses TRBV2 and TRBJ1-1; no clear D. Trimming removed 7 bases at V and 1 base at J, with 10 bases between. The CDR3 contains 13 residues. CDR1 and CDR2 from the germline V gene are SNHLY and FYNNEI. The CDR3 reads CASTKASNTEAFF. For the CDR3, the DNA is TGTGCCAGCACCAAAGCTTCGAACACTGAAGCTTTCTTT.

The genes are TRBV14 and TRBJ2-1; D is unresolved. Per germline, CDR1 SGHDN and CDR2 FVKESK. The CDR3 length is 16 residues. Trimming removed 0 bases from V and 9 bases from J, with 18 bases in between. The CDR3: CASSQDVGLPSGEQFF. CDR3 in DNA: TGTGCCAGCAGCCAAGACGTGGGTCTCCCGTCAGGTGAGCAGTTCTTC.

This clone was counted a few times. This chain connects TRBV27 to TRBJ1-1; 9 nucleotides match TRBD1. This CDR3 is built from 14 residues. Trimming took 5 bases from V and 5 from J; bases not matched to a gene: 6. CDR1 and CDR2 (germline): MNHEY, SMNVEV (reference sequence). The DNA for the CDR3 is TGTGCCAGCAGTGGACAGGGGTATCGGACTGAAGCTTTCTTT. The encoded protein is CASSGQGYRTEAFF.

This clone was found many times. This chain joins TRBV6-6 and TRBJ2-3; possible D gene TRBD2, 5 bases. V dropped 2 bases and J dropped 2 bases, with 14 bases sitting between them. The V gene's germline CDR1 is MNHNY and CDR2 SVGAGI (reference sequence). The CDR3 has 16 amino acids. The CDR3 region has the DNA TGTGCCAGCAGTTACGTCTGGGGAGCGTCCACAGATACGCAGTATTTT. Residues: CASSYVWGASTDTQYF.

The chain is built from TRBV7-8 and TRBJ2-5; D perhaps matches TRBD2 (5 bases). Trimming shortened V by 5 bases and J by 2 bases, and 12 bases separated the two germline ends. The CDR3 consists of 14 residues. Germline values: CDR1 SGHVS, CDR2 FQNEAQ. Here the CDR3 reads CASSLRTSQETQYF. DNA of the CDR3: TGTGCCAGCAGCCTTAGGACTTCACAAGAGACCCAGTACTTC.

The chain joins TRBV19 to TRBJ2-1; tentatively, D is TRBD2 (6 bases). This CDR3 contains 14 residues. Germline values: CDR1 LNHDA, CDR2 SQIVND (reference sequence). Trimming took off 7 bases at V and 5 bases at J, with 15 bases between the two ends. CDR3 sequence reads: CASTPGLYNNEQFF. As DNA, the CDR3 is TGTGCCAGTACCCCGGGACTGTACAACAATGAGCAGTTCTTC.

In regard to this clone: The identical CDR3 is also encoded by other nucleotide sequences in the sample. The V gene is TRBV7-3, the J gene TRBJ2-1; TRBD2 matches at 7 bases. This CDR3 is built from 15 residues. Per the germline V gene, CDR1 is SGHTA and CDR2 is FQGTGA. V trimming: 5 bases; J trimming: 8 bases; junction bases outside the gene matches: 12. This CDR3 is CASSRDGGSVDEQFF. CDR3 coding DNA: TGTGCCAGCAGCCGAGACGGGGGGTCAGTCGATGAGCAGTTCTTC. The variable domain in full, completed from reference TRBV7-3 and TRBJ2-1, reads GAGVSQTPSNKVTEKGKYVELRCDPISGHTALYWYRQSLGQGPEFLIYFQGTGAADDSGLPNDRFFAVRPEGSVSTLKIQRTERGDSAVYLCASSRDGGSVDEQFFGPGTRLTVL.

This chain links TRBV28 with TRBJ2-7; possible D gene TRBD2, 5 bases. The CDR3 is 12 amino acids. V lost 5 bases and J 12 bases, leaving 17 bases between the germline ends. CDR1 is MDHEN and CDR2 is SYDVKM in the germline V gene. The CDR3, as DNA: TGTGCCAGCAGTCCCCGCAGGCGGGCGGGGTACTTC. This encodes CASSPRRRAGYF.

The V call is TRBV7-2, the J call TRBJ1-1; D call uncertain. Germline V gene lookup returns CDR1 SGHTA and CDR2 FQGNSA. Between the trimmed V and J ends, which lost 3 bases and 0 bases, there was a span of 11 bases. The CDR3 has 15 amino acids. The CDR3 DNA reads as TGTGCCAGCAGCTTGCTTCGGGTCGTGAACACTGAAGCTTTCTTT. Protein sequence: CASSLLRVVNTEAFF.

Only a few counts were recorded for this clone. The genes are TRBV7-2 and TRBJ1-2; D is ambiguous. V was shortened by 1 base and J by 4 bases, with 13 bases between the two germline ends. Germline V gives CDR1 SGHTA, CDR2 FQGNSA. CDR3 size: 15 residues. CDR3 nucleotides: TGTGCCAGCAGCTTAGTCGGCGACTCCATCTATGGCTACACCTTC. This gives the protein CASSLVGDSIYGYTF.

The genes are TRBV7-2 and TRBJ1-3; 8 bases line up with TRBD1. Per the germline V gene, CDR1 is SGHTA and CDR2 is FQGNSA. Germline trimming cut 1 base from V and 5 bases from J; bases unmatched to any gene: 1. The CDR3 consists of 14 residues. The CDR3 here is CASSLGTGRNTIYF. In nucleotides, the CDR3 is TGTGCCAGCAGCTTAGGGACAGGGCGAAACACCATATATTTT.

V and J are TRBV10-3 and TRBJ1-2; 9 bases are shared with TRBD1. Trimming cost V 5 bases and J 7 bases; bases outside gene matches: 8. Germline-derived CDR1 and CDR2 are ENHRY and SYGVKD. This CDR3 contains 14 residues. The CDR3 bases are TGTGCCATCAGTAACAGGGGGCGCGGGTCTGGCTACACCTTC. Translated: CAISNRGRGSGYTF.